This T cell receptor (beta chain) was sequenced in a study of T cell responses to AZD1222 COVID-19 vaccine. The repertoire was sequenced with immunoSEQ multiplex PCR; TCRdb's copy has only in-frame clones and lacks some. This sample has some 94,000 clones; about 85% occur once, and the top ten carry approximately 2.9%. Per the germline V gene, CDR1 is SNHLY and CDR2 is FYNNEI. Trimming took off 4 bases at V and 7 bases at J, with 8 bases between the two ends. CDR3 length: 12 residues. The sample consisted of peripheral blood, taken on day 0 of AZD1222 vaccination. The chain links TRBV2 to TRBJ1-5; perhaps TRBD1 as D (5 bases). The receptor was isolated from an adult in good health. CDR3 sequence: CASSAGVQPQHF. DNA for the CDR3: TGTGCCAGCAGTGCGGGGGTACAGCCCCAGCATTTT.